These T cell receptor beta chains were read from a single sample in a study of control samples from healthy donors and cancer patients. Sequencing was performed with immunoSEQ multiplex PCR; in TCRdb, only in-frame clones are kept and a portion is missing. The sample has some 150,000 clones; about 94% are singletons. The source material was PBMCs. These receptor sequences come from a man aged 55 to 70 with colorectal cancer. CDR3s include the opening cysteine and the closing phenylalanine or tryptophan. Each record gives: CDR3 length, V gene, D gene, J gene, CDR3 protein, CDR3 DNA. The D gene is left open where the match is weak.

>15|TRBV19|.|TRBJ1-4
CASSRSGTGNEKLFF
TGTGCCAGTAGTCGCTCCGGGACGGGGAATGAAAAACTGTTTTTT
>14|TRBV19|.|TRBJ1-1
CASSSRGLNTEAFF
TGTGCCAGTAGTAGCAGGGGATTGAACACTGAAGCTTTCTTT
>16|TRBV30|.|TRBJ1-1
CAWSVWGHQMNTEAFF
TGTGCCTGGAGTGTTTGGGGACACCAAATGAACACTGAAGCTTTCTTT
>13|TRBV19|TRBD1|TRBJ2-1
CASRRGQDNEQFF
TGTGCCAGTAGACGAGGACAGGACAATGAGCAGTTCTTC
>16|TRBV21-1|.|TRBJ1-6
CASSKRTSSYNSPLHF
TGTGCCAGCAGCAAACGTACGAGCTCCTATAATTCACCCCTCCACTTT
>17|TRBV6-2/TRBV6-3|.|TRBJ1-5
CASSRRRDSGGNQPQHF
TGTGCCAGCAGTAGGAGGAGAGATTCTGGGGGCAATCAGCCCCAGCATTTT
>15|TRBV27|.|TRBJ2-3
CASSFLGPGTDTQYF
TGTGCCAGCAGTTTCCTGGGGCCTGGCACAGATACGCAGTATTTT
>13|TRBV3-1/TRBV3-2|.|TRBJ1-1
CASSQERKTEAFF
TGTGCCAGCAGCCAAGAGAGAAAAACTGAAGCTTTCTTT
>14|TRBV7-9|.|TRBJ1-2
CASSLEVRAGGYTF
TGTGCCAGCAGCTTAGAAGTTAGGGCCGGTGGCTACACCTTC
>12|TRBV7-9|.|TRBJ1-2
CASNPTRNGYTF
TGTGCCAGCAACCCTACGAGGAACGGCTACACCTTC